What follows are 22 T cell receptor beta chains derived from one specimen sequenced in a study of blood T cell repertoires in COVID-19. The table came from immunoSEQ multiplex PCR; TCRdb's copy has only in-frame clones and leaves some out. Here the sample spans 170,000 or so clones, approximately 88% being singletons. The sequenced sample consisted of peripheral blood. These receptors were collected from a young man with active or convalescent COVID-19.

The chain recombines TRBV6-5 with TRBJ2-7; 12 bases map to TRBD2. Germline CDR1 reads MNHEY; CDR2 reads SVGAGI. V trimming: 4 bases; J trimming: 4 bases; junction bases outside the gene matches: 5. The CDR3 runs 15 residues. CDR3 DNA sequence: TGTGCCAGCAGTTCCTGGACTAGCGGGATTTACGAGCAGTACTTC. It translates to CASSSWTSGIYEQYF.

The chain couples TRBV18 to TRBJ2-3; unclear D gene. Deletions cut 2 bases from V and 5 bases from J, with 8 bases between. This CDR3 contains 13 residues. The germline CDR1 and CDR2 sequences are KGHSH and LQKENI. The CDR3 loop reads CASSPGRGDTQYF. CDR3 DNA sequence: TGTGCCAGCTCACCAGGTCGCGGAGATACGCAGTATTTT. Filled out from reference TRBV18 and TRBJ2-3, the complete variable domain reads NAGVMQNPRHLVRRRGQEARLRCSPMKGHSHVYWYRQLPEEGLKFMVYLQKENIIDESGMPKERFSAEFPKEGPSILRIQQVVRGDSAAYFCASSPGRGDTQYFGPGTRLTVL.

This sequence joins TRBV3-1 (or the pseudogene TRBV3-2) and TRBJ2-3; possible D gene TRBD2, 6 bases. This CDR3 has 16 amino acids. The V end was cut by 0 bases, the J end by 3 bases, with 13 bases between. The germline gives CDR1 LGHDT, CDR2 YNNKEL (reference sequence). CDR3 sequence: CASSQDGTEMTDTQYF. CDR3 sequence (DNA): TGTGCCAGCAGCCAAGACGGGACTGAAATGACAGATACGCAGTATTTT.

The chain is built from TRBV5-1 and TRBJ1-1, with unresolved D. The germline V and J ends were trimmed by 1 base and 4 bases, with 11 bases remaining between them. The CDR3 loop spans 14 amino acids. CDR1 SGHRS and CDR2 YFSETQ come from the germline V gene. The CDR3 is CASSLTGDGTEAFF. DNA of the CDR3: TGCGCCAGCAGCTTGACCGGGGATGGCACTGAAGCTTTCTTT.

This sequence joins TRBV19 and TRBJ1-2, with a tentative D call TRBD1 (6 bases). With 8 bases removed from V and 6 bases from J, the gap between germline ends came to 13 bases. The CDR3 covers 12 residues. Germline V gene lookup returns CDR1 LNHDA and CDR2 SQIVND (reference sequence). The DNA for the CDR3 is TGTGCCAGTTTCCGACAGGAGAATGGCTACACCTTC. It translates to CASFRQENGYTF.

The chain recombines TRBV6-1 with TRBJ2-7; TRBD1 matches 8 bases. Germline CDR1 and CDR2: MNHNS and SASEGT. V lost 6 bases, J lost 4 bases, and 5 bases stayed unmatched. CDR3 size: 13 residues. In nucleotides, the CDR3 is TGTGCCAGCAGCACCCAGGGGGCTTACGAGCAGTACTTC. This encodes CASSTQGAYEQYF.

A few counts support this clone. The chain is built from TRBV27 and TRBJ1-1; 8 nucleotides line up with TRBD1. This CDR3 spans 15 amino acids. Germline values: CDR1 MNHEY, CDR2 SMNVEV (reference sequence). The trim removed 0 bases at V and 5 bases at J, leaving 5 bases unmatched. The CDR3 region has the DNA TGTGCCAGCAGTTTATCTGCCAGGGGGCAAACTGAAGCTTTCTTT. It codes for CASSLSARGQTEAFF.

The chain recombines TRBV10-3 with TRBJ1-6; 8 bases line up with TRBD1. The CDR3 totals 16 residues. After removal of 3 bases from V and 3 bases from J, the junction contained 4 bases not matched to a gene. Germline V gene data show CDR1 as ENHRY and CDR2 as SYGVKD. The CDR3 DNA follows: TGTGCCATCAGTGAACAGGACAGGGTCTATAATTCACCCCTCCACTTT. Its translation is CAISEQDRVYNSPLHF.

The chain uses TRBV5-1 and TRBJ1-1; no clear D gene. The CDR3 contains 15 residues. CDR1 is SGHRS and CDR2 is YFSETQ in the germline V gene. Trimming took 4 bases from V and 1 from J, leaving 14 bases between them. Here the CDR3 reads CASSRPAAGNTEAFF. The CDR3, as DNA: TGCGCCAGCAGCCGCCCAGCGGCAGGGAACACTGAAGCTTTCTTT.

The chain carries TRBV4-1 and TRBJ2-1; weak D call: TRBD2 (7 bases). V lost 0 bases and J 15 bases, leaving 18 bases between the germline ends. There are 14 residues in the CDR3. Germline CDR1 reads MGHRA; CDR2 reads YSYEKL. The DNA of the CDR3 is TGCGCCAGCAGCCAAGATCCTAAGGGGGGGGGCCGGTTCTTC. This translates into CASSQDPKGGGRFF.

The rearrangement links TRBV4-3 to TRBJ2-2; tentative D call: TRBD2 (5 bases). This CDR3 is built from 16 residues. The V gene lost 0 bases and the J gene lost 5 bases, with 13 bases spanning the gap. Germline assignment: CDR1 LGHNA and CDR2 YSLEER. CDR3 nucleotide sequence: TGCGCCAGCAGCCAAGATTTGGCCCCGGGGACCGGGGAGCTGTTTTTT. Its protein is CASSQDLAPGTGELFF.

This chain uses TRBV5-6 with TRBJ2-7; weak D call: TRBD1 (5 bases). Trimming shortened V by 4 bases and J by 6 bases, and 23 bases separated the two germline ends. Germline V gene sequence: CDR1 SGHDT, CDR2 YYEEEE. This CDR3 is built from 16 residues. The chain's CDR3 is CASSAGQGRVLSEQYF. The CDR3, as DNA: TGTGCCAGCAGCGCTGGGCAGGGAAGGGTTTTAAGCGAGCAGTACTTC.

The genes are TRBV2 and TRBJ1-3; the match to TRBD1 covers 7 bases. Germline V lookup: CDR1 SNHLY, CDR2 FYNNEI. The CDR3 has 16 residues. V shed 6 bases and J 0 bases; nucleotides not matched to a gene: 8. The CDR3 is CASSRGTRNSGNTIYF. The CDR3 DNA is TGTGCCAGCAGCAGGGGGACACGGAACTCTGGAAACACCATATATTTT. The whole variable domain, filled in from reference TRBV2 and TRBJ1-3, reads EPEVTQTPSHQVTQMGQEVILRCVPISNHLYFYWYRQILGQKVEFLVSFYNNEISEKSEIFDDQFSVERPDGSNFTLKIRSTKLEDSAMYFCASSRGTRNSGNTIYFGEGSWLTVV.

The chain joins TRBV27 to TRBJ1-6; 7 bases agree with TRBD1. The germline gives CDR1 MNHEY, CDR2 SMNVEV (reference sequence). This CDR3 comprises 15 residues. Trimming removed 11 bases from V and 7 bases from J; junction bases left unmatched: 14. The CDR3 coding sequence is TGTGCCTCCGGGACAGAATTGATGGGGAATTCACCCCTCCACTTT. Translating gives CASGTELMGNSPLHF.

The chain links TRBV5-6 to TRBJ1-4; tentative D call: TRBD1 (5 bases). The CDR3 spans 14 residues. Per the germline V gene, CDR1 is SGHDT and CDR2 is YYEEEE. V was shortened by 0 bases and J by 7 bases, with 10 bases between the two germline ends. The CDR3 bases are TGTGCCAGCAGCTTGGGACAGCTTAGTGAAAAACTGTTTTTT. Its protein product is CASSLGQLSEKLFF.

The CDR3 region is CASSISGTGQSGYTF. As DNA, the CDR3 is TGTGCCAGTAGCATTTCGGGGACAGGGCAGAGTGGCTACACCTTC. The chain employs TRBV19 and TRBJ1-2; 9 bases align to TRBD1. J gave up 7 bases and V 6 bases, and 12 bases lay outside the gene matches. Germline V gives CDR1 LNHDA, CDR2 SQIVND (reference sequence). CDR3 size: 15 residues. The whole variable domain, remainder taken from reference TRBV19 and TRBJ1-2, is DGGITQSPKYLFRKEGQNVTLSCEQNLNHDAMYWYRQDPGQGLRLIYYSQIVNDFQKGDIAEGYSVSREKKESFPLTVTSAQKNPTAFYLCASSISGTGQSGYTFGSGTRLTVV.

This chain uses TRBV5-6 with TRBJ1-5; 7 bases fit TRBD1. The CDR3 covers 15 residues. The ends lost 4 bases at V and 6 bases at J; junction bases unmatched: 10. Germline V gene lookup returns CDR1 SGHDT and CDR2 YYEEEE. Here the CDR3 DNA reads TGTGCCAGCAGCCACTCGACAGGGCCGGTTCAGCCCCAGCATTTT. Protein sequence: CASSHSTGPVQPQHF.

J is TRBJ2-7 and V is TRBV5-6, with D possibly TRBD1 on 5 matching bases. The length of the CDR3 is 14 residues. V lost 2 bases and J lost 5, with 14 bases in between. Per germline, CDR1 SGHDT and CDR2 YYEEEE. DNA of the CDR3: TGTGCCAGCAGCTTAGGCAGGGCATATGACGAGCAGTACTTC. Protein product: CASSLGRAYDEQYF.

On this clone itself: The junction does not match germline at one end; this may be a read error. For the CDR3, the DNA is TGTGCCTGGAGTTCTCCTCGCGGGAGGGGGGGCTTC. Translating gives CAWSSPRGRGGF. This chain joins TRBV30 and TRBJ2-7; TRBD2 matches 9 bases. This CDR3 is 12 amino acids long. Germline V gene lookup returns CDR1 GTSNPN and CDR2 SVGIG (reference sequence).

The chain couples TRBV7-9 to TRBJ2-1; tentatively, D is TRBD1 (8 bases). Germline CDR1 SEHNR, CDR2 FQNEAQ (reference sequence). V lost 4 bases and J lost 5, with 21 bases in between. The CDR3 sequence is 17 residues long. CDR3 region: CASSSYGSAGQDNEQFF. The CDR3 DNA is TGTGCCAGCAGCTCCTACGGGTCAGCGGGACAGGACAATGAGCAGTTCTTC.

The chain recombines TRBV28 with TRBJ1-4, with 9 bases that match TRBD1. CDR3 length equals 15 residues. Germline CDR1 MDHEN, CDR2 SYDVKM. V lost 5 bases and J lost 4; bases outside the gene matches: 5. The CDR3 bases are TGTGCCAGCAGTCAACCGGGACAGGGTAATGAAAAACTGTTTTTT. This gives the protein CASSQPGQGNEKLFF. Full variable domain (missing parts from reference TRBV28 and TRBJ1-4): DVKVTQSSRYLVKRTGEKVFLECVQDMDHENMFWYRQDPGLGLRLIYFSYDVKMKEKGDIPEGYSVSREKKERFSLILESASTNQTSMYLCASSQPGQGNEKLFFGSGTQLSVL.

The chain uses TRBV2 and TRBJ2-2, with 9 bases lining up with TRBD1. V shed 5 bases, J shed 7 bases, and the junction held 8 bases outside the gene matches. CDR1 is SNHLY, CDR2 FYNNEI, per germline. The length of the CDR3 is 15 residues. The CDR3 spells CASSTSGTGRGELFF. DNA of the CDR3: TGTGCCAGCAGTACGTCCGGGACAGGGCGCGGGGAGCTGTTTTTT.